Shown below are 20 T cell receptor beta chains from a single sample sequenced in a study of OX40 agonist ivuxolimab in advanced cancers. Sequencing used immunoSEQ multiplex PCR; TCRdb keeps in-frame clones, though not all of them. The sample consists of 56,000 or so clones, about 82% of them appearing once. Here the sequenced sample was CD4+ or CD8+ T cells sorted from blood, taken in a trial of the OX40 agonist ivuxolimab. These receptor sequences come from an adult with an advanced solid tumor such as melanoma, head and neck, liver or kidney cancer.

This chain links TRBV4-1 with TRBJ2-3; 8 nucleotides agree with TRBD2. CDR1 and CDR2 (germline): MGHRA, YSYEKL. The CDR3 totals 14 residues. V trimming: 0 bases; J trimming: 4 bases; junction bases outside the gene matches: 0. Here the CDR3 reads CASSQDGGADTQYF. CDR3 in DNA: TGCGCCAGCAGCCAAGACGGGGGGGCAGATACGCAGTATTTT.

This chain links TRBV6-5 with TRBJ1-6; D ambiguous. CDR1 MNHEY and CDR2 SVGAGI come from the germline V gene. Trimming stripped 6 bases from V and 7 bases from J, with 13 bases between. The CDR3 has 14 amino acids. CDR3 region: CASSPQTVNSPLHF. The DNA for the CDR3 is TGTGCCAGCAGCCCCCAGACGGTGAATTCACCCCTCCACTTT.

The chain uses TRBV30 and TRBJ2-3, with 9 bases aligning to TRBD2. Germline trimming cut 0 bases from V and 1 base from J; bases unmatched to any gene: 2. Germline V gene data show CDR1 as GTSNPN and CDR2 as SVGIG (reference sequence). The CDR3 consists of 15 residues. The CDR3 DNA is TGTGCCTGGAGTGTCCAGCGGGGGGGCACAGATACGCAGTATTTT. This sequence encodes CAWSVQRGGTDTQYF.

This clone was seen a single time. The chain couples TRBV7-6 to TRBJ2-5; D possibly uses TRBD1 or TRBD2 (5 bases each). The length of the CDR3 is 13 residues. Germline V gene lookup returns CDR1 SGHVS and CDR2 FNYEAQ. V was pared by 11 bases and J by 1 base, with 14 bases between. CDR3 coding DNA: TGTGCCTCCGCCGGGACCATCCAAGAGACCCAGTACTTC. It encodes CASAGTIQETQYF.

The CDR3 DNA reads TGCGCCAGCAGCGGGATACTAGCGGGGGAAGAGACCCAGTACTTC. Its protein product is CASSGILAGEETQYF. J is TRBJ2-5 and V is TRBV5-1; 11 bases are shared with TRBD2. This CDR3 contains 15 residues. The germline gives CDR1 SGHRS, CDR2 YFSETQ. Trimming cost V 4 bases and J 3 bases; bases outside gene matches: 5.

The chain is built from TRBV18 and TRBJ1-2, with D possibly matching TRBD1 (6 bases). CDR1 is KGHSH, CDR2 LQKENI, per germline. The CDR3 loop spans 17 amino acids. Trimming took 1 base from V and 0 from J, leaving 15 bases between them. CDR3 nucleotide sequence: TGTGCCAGCTCACCACAGAGGGGGGACACCTCTAACTATGGCTACACCTTC. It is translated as CASSPQRGDTSNYGYTF.

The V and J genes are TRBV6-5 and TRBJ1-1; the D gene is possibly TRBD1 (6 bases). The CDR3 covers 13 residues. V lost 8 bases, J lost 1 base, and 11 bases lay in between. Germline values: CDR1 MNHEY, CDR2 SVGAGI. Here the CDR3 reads CASSGQPNTEAFF. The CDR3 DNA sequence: TGTGCCAGCTCTGGACAGCCGAACACTGAAGCTTTCTTT.

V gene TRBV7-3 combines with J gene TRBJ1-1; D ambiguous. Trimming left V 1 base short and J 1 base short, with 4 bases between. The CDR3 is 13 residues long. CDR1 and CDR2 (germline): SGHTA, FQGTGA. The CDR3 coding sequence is TGTGCCAGCAGCTTAAGCGGGAACACTGAAGCTTTCTTT. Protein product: CASSLSGNTEAFF.

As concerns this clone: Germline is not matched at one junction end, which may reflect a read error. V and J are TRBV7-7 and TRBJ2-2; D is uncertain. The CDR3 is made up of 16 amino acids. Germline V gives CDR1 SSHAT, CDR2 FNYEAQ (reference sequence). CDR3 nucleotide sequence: TGTGCTAGCAGCCCCCGGACCGCTATTGACACCGGGGAGCTGTTTTTT. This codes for CASSPRTAIDTGELFF.

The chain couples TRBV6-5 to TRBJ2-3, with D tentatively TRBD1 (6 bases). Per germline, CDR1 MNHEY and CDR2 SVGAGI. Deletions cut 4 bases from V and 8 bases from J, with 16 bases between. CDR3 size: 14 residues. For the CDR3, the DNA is TGTGCCAGCAGTTCAGAACAGGGTTTCGCTACGCAGTATTTT. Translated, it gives CASSSEQGFATQYF.

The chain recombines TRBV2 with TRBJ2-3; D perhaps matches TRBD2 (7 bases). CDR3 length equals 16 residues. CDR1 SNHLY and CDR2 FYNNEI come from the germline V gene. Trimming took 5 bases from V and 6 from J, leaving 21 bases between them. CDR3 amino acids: CASSNGAGASSDTQYF. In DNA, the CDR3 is TGTGCCAGCAGTAATGGGGCGGGGGCCTCGTCGGATACGCAGTATTTT. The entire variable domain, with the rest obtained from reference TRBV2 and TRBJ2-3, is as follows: EPEVTQTPSHQVTQMGQEVILRCVPISNHLYFYWYRQILGQKVEFLVSFYNNEISEKSEIFDDQFSVERPDGSNFTLKIRSTKLEDSAMYFCASSNGAGASSDTQYFGPGTRLTVL.

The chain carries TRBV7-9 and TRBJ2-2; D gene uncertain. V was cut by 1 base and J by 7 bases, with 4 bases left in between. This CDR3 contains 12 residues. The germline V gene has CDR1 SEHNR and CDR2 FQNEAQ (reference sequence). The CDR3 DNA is TGTGCCAGCAGCTTAGAGGTCGGGGAGCTGTTTTTT. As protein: CASSLEVGELFF.

The CDR3 reads CASSRRTSGGSGANVLTF. The CDR3 DNA sequence: TGTGCCAGCAGCCGCCGGACTAGCGGGGGATCTGGGGCCAACGTCCTGACTTTC. The chain links TRBV7-2 to TRBJ2-6; the match to TRBD2 covers 13 bases. This CDR3 spans 18 amino acids. CDR1 and CDR2 (germline): SGHTA, FQGNSA. Losses at the gene ends were 5 bases for V and 1 base for J; bases not matched to a gene: 5.

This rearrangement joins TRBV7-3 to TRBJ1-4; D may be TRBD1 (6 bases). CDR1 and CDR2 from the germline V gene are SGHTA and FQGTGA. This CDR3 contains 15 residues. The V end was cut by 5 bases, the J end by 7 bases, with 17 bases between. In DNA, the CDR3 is TGTGCCAGCAGCGCCTACAGGGTAGGGAGTGAAAAACTGTTTTTT. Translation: CASSAYRVGSEKLFF. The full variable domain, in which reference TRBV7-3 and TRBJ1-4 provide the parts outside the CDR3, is GAGVSQTPSNKVTEKGKYVELRCDPISGHTALYWYRQSLGQGPEFLIYFQGTGAADDSGLPNDRFFAVRPEGSVSTLKIQRTERGDSAVYLCASSAYRVGSEKLFFGSGTQLSVL.

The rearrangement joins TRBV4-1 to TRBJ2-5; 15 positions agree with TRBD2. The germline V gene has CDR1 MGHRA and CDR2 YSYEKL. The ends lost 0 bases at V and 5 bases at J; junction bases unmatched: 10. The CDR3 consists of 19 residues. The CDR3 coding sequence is TGCGCCAGCAGCCAAGATTTCTCGGGACTAGCGGGGGGTGGTGAGACCCAGTACTTC. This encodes CASSQDFSGLAGGGETQYF.

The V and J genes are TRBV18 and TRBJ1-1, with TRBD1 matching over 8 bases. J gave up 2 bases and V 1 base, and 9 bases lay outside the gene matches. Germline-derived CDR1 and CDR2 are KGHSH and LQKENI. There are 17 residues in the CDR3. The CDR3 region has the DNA TGTGCCAGCTCACCACTAGGCAGGGGGCGAGGAAACACTGAAGCTTTCTTT. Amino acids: CASSPLGRGRGNTEAFF.

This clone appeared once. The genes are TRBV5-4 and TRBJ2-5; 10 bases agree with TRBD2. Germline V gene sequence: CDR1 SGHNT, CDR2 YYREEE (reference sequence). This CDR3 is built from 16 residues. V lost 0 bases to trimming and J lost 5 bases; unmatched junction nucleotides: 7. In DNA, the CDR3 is TGTGCCAGCAGCTTGGAGATAGCGGGGGGCGGGGAGACCCAGTACTTC. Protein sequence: CASSLEIAGGGETQYF.

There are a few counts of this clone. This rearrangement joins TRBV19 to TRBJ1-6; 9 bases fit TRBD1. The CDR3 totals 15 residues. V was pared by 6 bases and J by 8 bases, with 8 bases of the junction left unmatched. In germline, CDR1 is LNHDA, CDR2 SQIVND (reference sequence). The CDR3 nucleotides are TGTGCCAGTAGCCGGTTGGACAGGGGCTATTCACCCCTCCACTTT. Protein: CASSRLDRGYSPLHF.

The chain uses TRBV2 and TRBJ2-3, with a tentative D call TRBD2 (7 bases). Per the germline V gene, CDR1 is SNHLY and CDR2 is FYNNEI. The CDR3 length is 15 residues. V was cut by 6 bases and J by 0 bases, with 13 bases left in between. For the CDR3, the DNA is TGTGCCAGCAGCCTCGGGGGGCCTAGCACAGATACGCAGTATTTT. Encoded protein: CASSLGGPSTDTQYF.

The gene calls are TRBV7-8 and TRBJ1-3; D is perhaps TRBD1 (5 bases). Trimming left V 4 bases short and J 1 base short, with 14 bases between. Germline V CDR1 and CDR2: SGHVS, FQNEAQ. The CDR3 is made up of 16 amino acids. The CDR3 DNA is TGTGCCAGCAGCTATGTCAGGGTGGGTTCTGGAAACACCATATATTTT. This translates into CASSYVRVGSGNTIYF.